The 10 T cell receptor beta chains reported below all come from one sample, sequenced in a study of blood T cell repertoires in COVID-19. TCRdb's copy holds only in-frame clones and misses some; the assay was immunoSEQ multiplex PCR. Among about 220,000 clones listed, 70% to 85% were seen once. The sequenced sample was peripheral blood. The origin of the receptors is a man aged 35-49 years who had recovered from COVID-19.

CDR3 region: CASSLRDNTEAFF. CDR3 DNA sequence: TGTGCCAGCAGTTTACGAGATAACACTGAAGCTTTCTTT. The rearrangement joins TRBV12-3 or TRBV12-4 to TRBJ1-1; D unresolved. Trimming left V 2 bases short and J 2 bases short, with 6 bases between. This CDR3 region has 13 residues.

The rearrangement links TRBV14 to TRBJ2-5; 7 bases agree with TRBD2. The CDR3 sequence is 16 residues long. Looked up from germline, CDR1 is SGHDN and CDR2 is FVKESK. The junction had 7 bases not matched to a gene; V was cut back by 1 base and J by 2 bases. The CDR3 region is CASSQATGTMQETQYF. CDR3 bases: TGTGCCAGCAGCCAAGCCACCGGGACTATGCAAGAGACCCAGTACTTC.

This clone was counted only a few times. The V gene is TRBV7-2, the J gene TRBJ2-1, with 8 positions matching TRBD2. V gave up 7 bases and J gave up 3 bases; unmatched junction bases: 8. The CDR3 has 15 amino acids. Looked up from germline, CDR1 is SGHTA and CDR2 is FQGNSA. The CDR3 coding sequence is TGTGCCAGCACCCAACGGGGGGGGCGCTACAATGAGCAGTTCTTC. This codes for CASTQRGGRYNEQFF.

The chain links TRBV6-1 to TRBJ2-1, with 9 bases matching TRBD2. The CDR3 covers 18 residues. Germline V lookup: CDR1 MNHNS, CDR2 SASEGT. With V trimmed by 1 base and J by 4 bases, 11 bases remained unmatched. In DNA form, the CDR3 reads TGTGCCAGCAGTGAAGGCTGGGGAACTAGCGGGTCATACAATGAGCAGTTCTTC. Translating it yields CASSEGWGTSGSYNEQFF.

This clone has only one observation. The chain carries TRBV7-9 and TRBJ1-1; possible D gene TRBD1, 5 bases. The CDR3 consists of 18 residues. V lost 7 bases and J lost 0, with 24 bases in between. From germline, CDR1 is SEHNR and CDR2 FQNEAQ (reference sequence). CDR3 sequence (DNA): TGTGCCAGCACCCTCGGGTCGGGCAGGGTAGGTGTGAACACTGAAGCTTTCTTT. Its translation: CASTLGSGRVGVNTEAFF. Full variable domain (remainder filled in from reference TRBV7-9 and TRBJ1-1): DTGVSQNPRHKITKRGQNVTFRCDPISEHNRLYWYRQTLGQGPEFLTYFQNEAQLEKSRLLSDRFSAERPKGSFSTLEIQRTEQGDSAMYLCASTLGSGRVGVNTEAFFGQGTRLTVV.

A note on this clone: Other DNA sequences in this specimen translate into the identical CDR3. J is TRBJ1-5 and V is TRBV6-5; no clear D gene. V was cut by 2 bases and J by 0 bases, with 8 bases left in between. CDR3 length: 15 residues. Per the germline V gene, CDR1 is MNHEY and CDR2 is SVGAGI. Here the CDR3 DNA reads TGTGCCAGCAGTTACCGGCAGGATAGCAATCAGCCCCAGCATTTT. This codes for CASSYRQDSNQPQHF.

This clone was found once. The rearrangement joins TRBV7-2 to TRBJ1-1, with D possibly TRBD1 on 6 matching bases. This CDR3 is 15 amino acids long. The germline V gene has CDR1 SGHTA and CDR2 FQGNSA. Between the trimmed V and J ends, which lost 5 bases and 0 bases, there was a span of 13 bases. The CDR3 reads CASSTRTDLNTEAFF. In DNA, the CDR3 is TGTGCCAGCAGCACCCGGACAGACTTGAACACTGAAGCTTTCTTT. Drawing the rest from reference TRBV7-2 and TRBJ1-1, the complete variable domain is GAGVSQSPSNKVTEKGKDVELRCDPISGHTALYWYRQSLGQGLEFLIYFQGNSAPDKSGLPSDRFSAERTGGSVSTLTIQRTQQEDSAVYLCASSTRTDLNTEAFFGQGTRLTVV.

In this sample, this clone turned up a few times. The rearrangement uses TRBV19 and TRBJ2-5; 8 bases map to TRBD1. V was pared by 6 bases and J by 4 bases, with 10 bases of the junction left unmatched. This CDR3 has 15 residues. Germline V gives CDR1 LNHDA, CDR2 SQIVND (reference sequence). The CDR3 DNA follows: TGTGCCAGTAGCCTGGGACAGGATATTGGAGAGACCCAGTACTTC. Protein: CASSLGQDIGETQYF.

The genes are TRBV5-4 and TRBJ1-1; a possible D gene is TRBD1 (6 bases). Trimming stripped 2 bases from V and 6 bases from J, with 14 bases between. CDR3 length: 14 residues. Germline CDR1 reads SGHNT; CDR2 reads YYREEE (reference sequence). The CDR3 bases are TGTGCCAGCAGCTTAGGGGGTAGGGCGGCTGAAGCTTTCTTT. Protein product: CASSLGGRAAEAFF. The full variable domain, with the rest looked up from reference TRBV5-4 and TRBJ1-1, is ETGVTQSPTHLIKTRGQQVTLRCSSQSGHNTVSWYQQALGQGPQFIFQYYREEENGRGNFPPRFSGLQFPNYSSELNVNALELDDSALYLCASSLGGRAAEAFFGQGTRLTVV.

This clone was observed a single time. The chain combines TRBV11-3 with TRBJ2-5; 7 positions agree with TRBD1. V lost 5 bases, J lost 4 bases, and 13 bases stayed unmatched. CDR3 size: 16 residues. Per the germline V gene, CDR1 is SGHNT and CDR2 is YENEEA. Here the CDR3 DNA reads TGTGCCAGCAGCAAGCGACAGGGTTGGAGGTTAGAGACCCAGTACTTC. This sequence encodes CASSKRQGWRLETQYF.